This T cell receptor (beta chain) stems from a study of T cell responses to AZD1222 COVID-19 vaccine (dated by TCRdb to the early 2020s). Regarding the complete study: AZD1222 recipients given second doses at about 4 weeks or at about 12 weeks were pooled, since spike-specific TCR depth and breadth were not found to differ between the two schedules. TCR sequencing covered roughly 230 trial participants: about 210 given two doses of AZD1222 and 26 given two doses of MenACWY control vaccine. Trial participants were enrolled by age into 18-55, 56-69 and 70-plus year subgroups, with 148, 28 and 57 TCR-sequenced participants respectively.

What the study reported, not specific to this receptor: A significant rise in spike-specific TCR breadth and depth was observed after two AZD1222 doses relative to day 0 and relative to MenACWY recipients. Because no day 14 peak-response samples were available, repertoires were characterized only after the peak T cell response. Conclusions about previously exposed vaccinees were limited because only six AZD1222 recipients were SARS-CoV-2 seropositive at baseline. The 56-69-year group was small, and its depth increase did not reach significance, likely because of low power. Most participants were white British and females outnumbered males, and the authors suggested that clonal diversity may have been underestimated. Reportedly, close to half of the unique spike-specific TCRs recognized epitopes lying outside the regions that are mutated in the B.1.351 and B.1.1.7 variants. The whole spike protein was spanned by vaccine-associated CD4 TCRs, and dominant responses were seen in regions 160-218 and 743-854.

Interpreted using the paper, the time point label stands for: baseline before first vaccination. Vaccinee samples were obtained from the UK trials COV001 and COV002, which included a single-blind randomized controlled phase 2/3 trial of AZD1222 (ChAdOx1 nCoV-19) in healthy adults. For TCRbeta chain sequencing, PBMC samples from trial participants were taken at day 0 and at day 28 after the second dose. On this clone: The target of this receptor is not known. No much larger clone is present one base from it, and per-base qualities are unavailable.

The CDR3 regions of human TCRbeta chains were subjected to immunosequencing. In the authors' own workflow: TCRs in the repertoires were matched against a reference library of SARS-CoV-2-specific TCRs that had been generated with the MIRA antigen-specificity platform. Breadth was defined as the fraction of unique TCRs that were SARS-CoV-2-associated. Depth was defined as the fraction of total T cells that were SARS-CoV-2-associated. Each spike-specific TCR was assigned to its reactive spike region and to a CD4 or CD8 class using the MIRA data. Log10-transformed breadth and depth values were compared by one-way ANOVA with Sidak's multiple comparisons tests. The clones in this table, taken by TCRdb from immuneACCESS, are in-frame only. Not every clone is retained; where verified, under half of the shortfall comes from an unresolved V gene, and the cause of the rest is unknown. That table supplies the V and J calls and clone size; D and trimming were determined from the DNA. The sample table holds roughly 110,000 clones, of which roughly 90% were seen once. The ten largest account for about 6.6% of the sample.

The germline ends are 12 bases apart after V is trimmed by 10 bases and J by 5 bases. The germline V gene specifies MDHEN as CDR1 and SYDVKM as CDR2. The CDR3 holds 12 amino acids from the cysteine to the phenylalanine. The read is trimmed to its CDR3 DNA, 36 bases read in frame from base 1. Sequencing was performed on peripheral blood, taken on day 0 of AZD1222 vaccination. The chain employs TRBV28 and TRBJ1-5, with TRBD1 perhaps the D gene, on 5 matching bases. The clonotype originates from an adult in good health. The CDR3 is CAMGEEDQPQHF. The DNA sequence is TGTGCCATGGGGGAGGAGGATCAGCCCCAGCATTTT.